Sequencing of this T cell receptor beta chain was carried out in a study of T cells after yellow fever vaccination. Overall study results and limits: Day 0 sorted memory subsets lacked detectable levels of almost all vaccine-responding clonotypes. A weaker secondary response peaked on day 5, the primary on day 15. Clonotypes appearing in both CD4 and CD8 compartments existed, and their share was small.

Each CDR3 protein gets one entry after TCRdb re-called the 5' RACE reads with MiXCR. Of approximately 15,000 distinct CDR3 sequences in the sample, approximately 6.8% were seen once. This clonotype is medium-sized within its sample. The source is a man aged 18-30 years who received the YFV17D yellow fever vaccine. Source: PBMCs, either bulk or a sorted T-cell subset (CD4+, CD8+, memory, or dextramer-sorted; not recorded which), taken on the day of the yellow fever booster vaccination.

CDR3 sequence reads: CASSLSAGQEETQYF. CDR3 DNA: TGTGCCAGCAGCTTAAGTGCTGGACAGGAGGAGACCCAGTACTTC. The rearrangement links TRBV7-3 to TRBJ2-5; TRBD1 matches 7 bases. Losses at the gene ends were 1 base for V and 5 bases for J; bases not matched to a gene: 7. CDR1 SGHTA and CDR2 FQGTGA come from the germline V gene. This CDR3 is 15 amino acids long.